A selection of T cell receptor beta chains follows, all from one sample in a study of blood T cell repertoires in COVID-19. The data were produced by immunoSEQ multiplex PCR, yet TCRdb's version contains in-frame clones alone and is incomplete. The sample has hundreds of thousands of clones; approximately 85% are singletons. The sequenced sample was PBMCs or T cells enriched from blood (not recorded which). All receptors derive from a woman between 45 and 60 years old with acute COVID-19. Each CDR3 is given with its conserved first and last residue. D genes are given only for firm matches. Not all rows give a size; the values are once, few, many and, for expanded clones, a class.

d_call,j_call,clone_size,v_call,cdr3_nt,cdr3_aa
TRBD1,TRBJ2-7,-,TRBV12-3/TRBV12-4,TGTGCCAGCAGTGAACAGGGGGGCGGCTTCTTTTTC,CASSEQGGGFFF
-,TRBJ2-6,-,TRBV14,TGTGCCAGCAGCCAGCCGCAGGGCAGGGCCAACGTCCTGACTTTC,CASSQPQGRANVLTF
TRBD2,TRBJ2-5,-,TRBV25-1,TGTGCCAGCTACCGCGGGGGGGGCCAAGAGACCCAGTACTTC,CASYRGGGQETQYF
-,TRBJ1-1,few,TRBV18,TGTGCCAGCTCACCGCAGGGTAACACTGAAGCTTTCTTT,CASSPQGNTEAFF
TRBD1,TRBJ2-3,once,TRBV6-5,TGTGCCAGCAGAGACCGGGACAGGGTGTCAGATACGCAGTATTTT,CASRDRDRVSDTQYF
-,TRBJ1-5,-,TRBV18,TGTGCCAGCTCACCGAGCCTAGAGGGCAATCAGCCCCAGCATTTT,CASSPSLEGNQPQHF
-,TRBJ1-2,-,TRBV3-1/TRBV3-2,TGTGCCAGCAGGACCGGAGGGTTTAACTATGGCTACACCTTC,CASRTGGFNYGYTF
-,TRBJ1-1,once,TRBV5-1,TGCGCCACCCAGCTTGGGGGGGAGGTGGGCACTGAAGCTTTCTTT,CATQLGGEVGTEAFF
TRBD1,TRBJ1-1,few,TRBV19,TGTGCCAGTAGTATAGCGGGACAGGGGGCTGAAGCTTTCTTT,CASSIAGQGAEAFF
TRBD2,TRBJ2-2,-,TRBV5-1,TGCGCCAGCAGCTCCGTTCCACTAGCGGGGGACTACACCGGGGAGCTGTTTTTT,CASSSVPLAGDYTGELFF
-,TRBJ1-2,-,TRBV5-1,TGCGCCAGCAGCCCGGGTCGGGCAGCGGACTATGGCTACACCTTC,CASSPGRAADYGYTF
-,TRBJ1-1,once,TRBV12-3/TRBV12-4,TGTGCCAGCAGGTCGACAGCTAACACTGAAGCTTTCTTT,CASRSTANTEAFF
-,TRBJ2-5,few,TRBV29-1,TGCAGCGTGGAGCCGCGCACCCAGGGGCAAGAGACCCAGTACTTC,CSVEPRTQGQETQYF
-,TRBJ1-2,-,TRBV6-2/TRBV6-3,TGTGCCAGCAGTTACGTGGGGGCGGATGGCTACACCTTC,CASSYVGADGYTF
TRBD1,TRBJ1-1,-,TRBV7-9,TGTGCCAGCAGCGGGGGACAGGGGGCGGTCACTGAAGCTTTCTTT,CASSGGQGAVTEAFF
-,TRBJ2-7,-,TRBV25-1,TGTGCCAGCAGTGAACCAAGGGGATCCTACGAGCAGTACTTC,CASSEPRGSYEQYF
TRBD1,TRBJ2-5,-,TRBV3-1/TRBV3-2,TGTGCCAGCAGCCAAGGGACAGGGGGAACCCAAGAGACCCAGTACTTC,CASSQGTGGTQETQYF
-,TRBJ2-2,-,TRBV24-1,TGTGCCACCAGCTCGTACGGGGGCGGGGAGCTGTTTTTT,CATSSYGGGELFF
TRBD1,TRBJ1-2,once,TRBV30,TGTGCCTGGGGGACAGGCGATTATGGCTACACCTTC,CAWGTGDYGYTF
-,TRBJ1-1,once,TRBV9,TGTGCCAGCAGCGTAGATGGAGTTAACACTGAAGCTTTCTTT,CASSVDGVNTEAFF
-,TRBJ2-1,-,TRBV7-3,TGTGCCAGCAGCCCGTACCCCCTGGCACCCTACAATGAGCAGTTCTTC,CASSPYPLAPYNEQFF
-,TRBJ1-2,-,TRBV12-3/TRBV12-4,TGTGCCAGCAGCCTCAGACAGGCCCGGGGCTACACCTTC,CASSLRQARGYTF
TRBD1,TRBJ2-2,-,TRBV7-9,TGTGCCAGCAGCTCTGGGACAGGGGGTTATGCCGGGGAGCTGTTTTTT,CASSSGTGGYAGELFF
TRBD1,TRBJ2-2,-,TRBV7-9,TGTGCCAGCAGCGCCAGGGACAGTACGAACACCGGGGAGCTGTTTTTT,CASSARDSTNTGELFF
-,TRBJ1-3,-,TRBV19,TGTGCCAGTACCTCGGGGGGGTCTGGAAACACCATATATTTT,CASTSGGSGNTIYF
TRBD1,TRBJ2-2,-,TRBV29-1,TGCAGCGTTGATTCGGGACAGGGGAACACCGGGGAGCTGTTTTTT,CSVDSGQGNTGELFF
TRBD1,TRBJ2-5,-,TRBV2,TGTGCCAGCAGTGCGGGACAGGGTAAAGAGACCCAGTACTTC,CASSAGQGKETQYF
TRBD1,TRBJ1-6,-,TRBV9,TGTGCCAGCAGCACCACGACAGGGGGTAGATCACCCCTCCACTTT,CASSTTTGGRSPLHF